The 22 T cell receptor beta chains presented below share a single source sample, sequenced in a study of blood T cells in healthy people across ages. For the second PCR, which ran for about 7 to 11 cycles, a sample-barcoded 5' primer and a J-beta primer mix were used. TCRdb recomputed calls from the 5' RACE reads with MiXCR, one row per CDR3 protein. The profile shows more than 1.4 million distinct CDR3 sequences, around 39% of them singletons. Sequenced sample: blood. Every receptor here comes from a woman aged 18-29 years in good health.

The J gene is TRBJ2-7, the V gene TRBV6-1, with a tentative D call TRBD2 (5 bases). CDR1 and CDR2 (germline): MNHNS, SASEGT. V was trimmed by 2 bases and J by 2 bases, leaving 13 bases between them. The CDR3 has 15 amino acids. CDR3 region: CASSEFRGSPYEQYF. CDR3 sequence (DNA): TGTGCCAGCAGTGAATTCCGAGGGTCCCCCTACGAGCAGTACTTC.

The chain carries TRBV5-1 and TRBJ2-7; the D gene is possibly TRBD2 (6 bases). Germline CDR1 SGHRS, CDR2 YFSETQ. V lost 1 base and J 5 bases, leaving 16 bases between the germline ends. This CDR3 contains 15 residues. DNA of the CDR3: TGCGCCAGCAGCTTGACCGGGACCGGAGGGAACGAGCAGTACTTC. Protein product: CASSLTGTGGNEQYF.

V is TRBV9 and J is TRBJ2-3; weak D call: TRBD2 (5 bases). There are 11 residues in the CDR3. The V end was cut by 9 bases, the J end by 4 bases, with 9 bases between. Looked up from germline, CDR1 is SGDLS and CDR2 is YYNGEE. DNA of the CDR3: TGTGCCACCGGGGTATCAGATACGCAGTATTTT. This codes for CATGVSDTQYF. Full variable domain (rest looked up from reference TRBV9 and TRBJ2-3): DSGVTQTPKHLITATGQRVTLRCSPRSGDLSVYWYQQSLDQGLQFLIQYYNGEERAKGNILERFSAQQFPDLHSELNLSSLELGDSALYFCATGVSDTQYFGPGTRLTVL.

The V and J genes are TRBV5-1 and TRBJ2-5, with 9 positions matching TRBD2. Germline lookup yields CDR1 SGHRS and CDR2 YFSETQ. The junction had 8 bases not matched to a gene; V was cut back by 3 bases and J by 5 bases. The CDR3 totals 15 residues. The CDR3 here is CASSSSGTSYETQYF. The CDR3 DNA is TGCGCCAGCAGCTCCTCCGGGACTAGCTACGAGACCCAGTACTTC.

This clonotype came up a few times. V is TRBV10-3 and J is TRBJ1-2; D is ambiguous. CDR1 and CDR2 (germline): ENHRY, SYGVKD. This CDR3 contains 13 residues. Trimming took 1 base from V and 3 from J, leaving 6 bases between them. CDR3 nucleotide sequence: TGTGCCATCAGTGAGTTTCAGCACTATGGCTACACCTTC. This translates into CAISEFQHYGYTF.

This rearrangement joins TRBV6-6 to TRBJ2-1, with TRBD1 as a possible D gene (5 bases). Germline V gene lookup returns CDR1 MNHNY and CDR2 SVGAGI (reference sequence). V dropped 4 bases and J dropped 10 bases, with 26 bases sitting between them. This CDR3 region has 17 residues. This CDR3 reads CASSSEGAALRPYEQFF. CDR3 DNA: TGTGCCAGCAGTTCCGAAGGGGCAGCGCTTCGACCCTACGAGCAGTTCTTC.

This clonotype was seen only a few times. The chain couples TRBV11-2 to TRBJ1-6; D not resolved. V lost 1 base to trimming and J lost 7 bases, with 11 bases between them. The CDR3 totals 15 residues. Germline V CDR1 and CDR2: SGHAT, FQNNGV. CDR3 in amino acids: CASSLGRDRNSPLHF. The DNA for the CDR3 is TGTGCCAGCAGCTTAGGACGGGATCGGAATTCACCCCTCCACTTT.

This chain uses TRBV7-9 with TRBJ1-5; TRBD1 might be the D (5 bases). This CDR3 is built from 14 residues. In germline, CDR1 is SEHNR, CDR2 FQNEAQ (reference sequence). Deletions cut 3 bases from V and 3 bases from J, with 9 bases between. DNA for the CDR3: TGTGCCAGCAGCTTGGGGGGGTACAATCAGCCCCAGCATTTT. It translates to CASSLGGYNQPQHF.

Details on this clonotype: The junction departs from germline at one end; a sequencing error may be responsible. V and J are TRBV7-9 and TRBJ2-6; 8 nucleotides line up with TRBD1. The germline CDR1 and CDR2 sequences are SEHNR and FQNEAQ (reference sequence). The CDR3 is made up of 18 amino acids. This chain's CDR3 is CASSFARQTGVGANVPTF. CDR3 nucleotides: TGTGCCAGCAGCTTCGCCCGACAGACAGGGGTTGGGGCCAACGTCCCGACTTTC.

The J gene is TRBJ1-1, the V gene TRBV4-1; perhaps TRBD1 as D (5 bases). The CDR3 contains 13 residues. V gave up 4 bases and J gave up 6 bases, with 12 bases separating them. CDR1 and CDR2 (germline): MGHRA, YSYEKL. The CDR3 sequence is CASSRDVAPEAFF. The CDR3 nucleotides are TGCGCCAGCAGCCGGGACGTAGCCCCTGAAGCTTTCTTT.

CDR3 in DNA: TGCAGTGCCTTTTTTCAGGGGGCTGTTGAGCAGTTCTTC. Protein sequence: CSAFFQGAVEQFF. J is TRBJ2-1 and V is TRBV20-1; TRBD1 agrees at 8 bases. Germline V gene data show CDR1 as DFQATT and CDR2 as SNEGSKA (reference sequence). CDR3 length: 13 amino acids. V trimming: 6 bases; J trimming: 9 bases; junction bases outside the gene matches: 10.

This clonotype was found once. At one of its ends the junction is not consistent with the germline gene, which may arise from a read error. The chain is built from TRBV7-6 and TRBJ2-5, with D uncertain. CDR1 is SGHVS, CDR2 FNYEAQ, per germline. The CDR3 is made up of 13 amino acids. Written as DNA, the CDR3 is TGTGCCAACAGCTCCCAACCCAACTCGGGCCAGTACTTC. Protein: CANSSQPNSGQYF. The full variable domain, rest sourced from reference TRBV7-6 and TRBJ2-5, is GAGVSQSPRYKVTKRGQDVALRCDPISGHVSLYWYRQALGQGPEFLTYFNYEAQQDKSGLPNDRFSAERPEGSISTLTIQRTEQRDSAMYRCANSSQPNSGQYFGPGTRLLVL.

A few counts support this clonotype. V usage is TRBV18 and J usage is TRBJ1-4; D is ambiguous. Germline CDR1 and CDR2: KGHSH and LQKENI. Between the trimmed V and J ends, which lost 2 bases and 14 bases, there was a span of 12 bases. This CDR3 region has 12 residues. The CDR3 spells CASSPIRESLFF. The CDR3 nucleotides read TGTGCCAGCTCACCAATCCGGGAGTCCCTGTTTTTT.

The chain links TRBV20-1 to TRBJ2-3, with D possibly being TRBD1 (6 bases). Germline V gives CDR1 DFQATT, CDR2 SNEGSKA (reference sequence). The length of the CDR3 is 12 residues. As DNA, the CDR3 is TGCACTGGGGGCGGAAGCACAGATACGCAGTATTTT. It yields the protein CTGGGSTDTQYF.

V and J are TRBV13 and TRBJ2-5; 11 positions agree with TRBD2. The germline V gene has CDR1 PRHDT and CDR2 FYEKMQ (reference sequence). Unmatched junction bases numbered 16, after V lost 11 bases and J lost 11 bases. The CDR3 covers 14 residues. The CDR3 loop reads CACWMTSGAGEQYF. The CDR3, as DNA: TGTGCCTGCTGGATGACTAGCGGGGCTGGTGAGCAGTACTTC. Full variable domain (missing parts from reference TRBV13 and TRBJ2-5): AAGVIQSPRHLIKEKRETATLKCYPIPRHDTVYWYQQGPGQDPQFLISFYEKMQSDKGSIPDRFSAQQFSDYHSELNMSSLELGDSALYFCACWMTSGAGEQYFGPGTRLLVL.

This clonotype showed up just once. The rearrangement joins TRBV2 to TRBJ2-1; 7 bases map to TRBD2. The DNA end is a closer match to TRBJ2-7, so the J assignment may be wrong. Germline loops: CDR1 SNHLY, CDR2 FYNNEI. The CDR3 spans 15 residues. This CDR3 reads CASIREAPSYNEQYF. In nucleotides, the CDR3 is TGTGCCAGCATCCGGGAGGCCCCCTCCTACAATGAGCAGTACTTC.

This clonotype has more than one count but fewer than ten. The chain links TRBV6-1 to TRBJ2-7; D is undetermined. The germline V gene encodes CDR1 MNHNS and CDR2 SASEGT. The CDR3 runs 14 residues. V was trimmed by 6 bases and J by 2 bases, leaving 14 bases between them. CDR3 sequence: CASRPPRGAYEQYF. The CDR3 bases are TGTGCCAGCAGACCACCACGTGGGGCCTACGAGCAGTACTTC.

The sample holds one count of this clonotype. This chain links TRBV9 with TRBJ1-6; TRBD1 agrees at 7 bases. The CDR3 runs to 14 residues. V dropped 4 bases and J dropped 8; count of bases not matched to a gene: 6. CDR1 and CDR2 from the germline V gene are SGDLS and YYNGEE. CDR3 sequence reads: CASSFDREYSPLHF. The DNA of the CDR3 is TGTGCCAGCAGCTTCGACAGGGAGTATTCACCCCTCCACTTT.

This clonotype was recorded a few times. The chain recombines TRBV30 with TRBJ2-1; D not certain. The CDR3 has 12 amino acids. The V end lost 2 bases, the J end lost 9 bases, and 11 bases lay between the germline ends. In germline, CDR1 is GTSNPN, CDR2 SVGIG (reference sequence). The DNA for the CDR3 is TGTGCCTGGAGTAACCTAGTTGGTGAGCAGTTCTTC. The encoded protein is CAWSNLVGEQFF. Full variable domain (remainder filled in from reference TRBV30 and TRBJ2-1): SQTIHQWPATLVQPVGSPLSLECTVEGTSNPNLYWYRQAAGRGLQLLFYSVGIGQISSEVPQNLSASRPQDRQFILSSKKLLLSDSGFYLCAWSNLVGEQFFGPGTRLTVL.

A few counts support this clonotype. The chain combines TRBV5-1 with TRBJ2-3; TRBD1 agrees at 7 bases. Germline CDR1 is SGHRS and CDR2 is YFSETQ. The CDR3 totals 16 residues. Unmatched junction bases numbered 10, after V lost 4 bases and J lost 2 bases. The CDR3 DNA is TGCGCCAGCAGCCTAACCGGGACAGATTACACAGATACGCAGTATTTT. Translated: CASSLTGTDYTDTQYF.

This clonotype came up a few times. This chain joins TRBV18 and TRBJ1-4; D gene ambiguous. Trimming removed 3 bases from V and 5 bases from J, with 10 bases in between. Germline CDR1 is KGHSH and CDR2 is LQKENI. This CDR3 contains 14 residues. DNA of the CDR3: TGTGCCAGCTCACCCCGGCTAGGCAATGAAAAACTGTTTTTT. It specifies CASSPRLGNEKLFF.

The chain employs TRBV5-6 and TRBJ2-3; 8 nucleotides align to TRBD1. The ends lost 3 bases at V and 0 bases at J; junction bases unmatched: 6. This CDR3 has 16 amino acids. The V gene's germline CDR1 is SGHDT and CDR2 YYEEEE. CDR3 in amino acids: CASSWETGASTDTQYF. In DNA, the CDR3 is TGTGCCAGCAGCTGGGAGACAGGGGCCAGCACAGATACGCAGTATTTT. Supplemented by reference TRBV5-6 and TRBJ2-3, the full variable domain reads DAGVTQSPTHLIKTRGQQVTLRCSPKSGHDTVSWYQQALGQGPQFIFQYYEEEERQRGNFPDRFSGHQFPNYSSELNVNALLLGDSALYLCASSWETGASTDTQYFGPGTRLTVL.